This TCR beta chain stems from a study of response to subunit inactivated influenza vaccine. Overall study findings and caveats: Authors suggested each seasonal influenza vaccination recruits few new T cells.

Using its own MiXCR run on the RT-PCR reads, TCRdb lists one record per CDR3 protein. Among about 650,000 distinct CDR3 sequences listed, about 15% were seen once. This CDR3 has 14 residues. The germline gives CDR1 SGHAT, CDR2 FQDESV (reference sequence). Trimming pared 5 bases from V and 0 bases from J, leaving 11 bases between. In regard to this clonotype: Antigen specificity is unknown.

Specimen: PBMCs from blood, collected approximately 15 days before vaccination. The V and J genes are TRBV11-1 and TRBJ2-7, with a weak D call TRBD1 (6 bases). The sequence was collected from a man between 45 and 60 years old who received an inactivated influenza vaccine. CDR3 region: CASSVRTASYEQYF. CDR3 DNA: TGTGCCAGCAGCGTCCGGACAGCCTCCTACGAGCAGTACTTC.